The rows below give T cell receptor beta chains drawn from one sample of a study of cytomegalovirus exposure and HLA in healthy donors. Assay used: immunoSEQ multiplex PCR; TCRdb lists only in-frame clones, some missing. The sample includes over 150,000 clones, approximately 82% seen only once; the top ten take approximately 1.2%. Sequenced sample: PBMCs. The receptors stem from a girl aged 2 to 10 in good health and CMV-seropositive. The CDR3 runs from the conserved cysteine through the conserved F or W. The order of the fields is clone size, V gene, J gene, D gene, CDR3 DNA, CDR3 protein. D genes are given only for firm matches. Clone size is stated in some rows and not others, as once, few, many or a class when expanded.

size: .; V: TRBV7-9; J: TRBJ2-7; D: TRBD2; DNA: TGTGCCATCGCATGGGGAGGGATCGAGCAGTACTTC; CDR3: CAIAWGGIEQYF
size: .; V: TRBV6-1; J: TRBJ2-3; D: TRBD2; DNA: TGTGCCAGCAGTGAGGCGGGGGGGACAGATACGCAGTATTTT; CDR3: CASSEAGGTDTQYF
size: .; V: TRBV5-4; J: TRBJ2-3; D: TRBD1; DNA: TGTGCCAGCAGCCAGGGACAGGGGGCAGATACGCAGTATTTT; CDR3: CASSQGQGADTQYF
size: .; V: TRBV2; J: TRBJ1-5; D: .; DNA: TGTGCCAGCAGTCCCCTGGGTAGGGGTGAACAACAGCCCCAGCATTTT; CDR3: CASSPLGRGEQQPQHF
size: few; V: TRBV30; J: TRBJ1-1; D: .; DNA: TGTGCCTGGAGTGCCGGGAACACTGAAGCTTTCTTT; CDR3: CAWSAGNTEAFF
size: once; V: TRBV28; J: TRBJ1-2; D: .; DNA: TGTGCCAGCAGTTTACGGGGCTATGGCTACACCTTC; CDR3: CASSLRGYGYTF
size: .; V: TRBV29-1; J: TRBJ2-1; D: TRBD2; DNA: TGCAGCGTCCCAGCGGGAGCCTCCTACAATGAGCAGTTCTTC; CDR3: CSVPAGASYNEQFF
size: .; V: TRBV27; J: TRBJ1-5; D: .; DNA: TGTGCCCTACAGCCCCAGCATTTT; CDR3: CALQPQHF
size: .; V: TRBV6-1; J: TRBJ1-2; D: TRBD1; DNA: TGTGCCAGCCAGGGGGCGAGACTTGGCTACACCTTC; CDR3: CASQGARLGYTF
size: .; V: TRBV7-6; J: TRBJ1-1; D: .; DNA: TGTGCCACCAAGTCGGGGAACACTGAAGCTTTCTTT; CDR3: CATKSGNTEAFF
size: .; V: TRBV6-5; J: TRBJ2-4; D: .; DNA: TGTGCCAGCAGTCGAGACTCTACCGTCCCTCAAATTCAGTACTTC; CDR3: CASSRDSTVPQIQYF
size: .; V: TRBV6-6; J: TRBJ2-7; D: .; DNA: TGTGCCAGCAGCACCGGAGGGACTTATCGGCAGTACTTC; CDR3: CASSTGGTYRQYF